What follows are 10 T cell receptor beta chains derived from one specimen sequenced in a study of T-cell reconstitution after alpha-beta-depleted transplantation in children. The TCRbeta library incorporated unique molecular identifiers. TCRdb re-called the PCR reads with MiXCR, one entry per CDR3 protein. The sample records around 670,000 distinct CDR3 sequences, 13% being singletons. Material: PBMCs, obtained before TCRalphabeta/CD19-depleted stem cell transplant. These TCRs come from a girl under 10 years old with congenital amegakaryocytic thrombocytopenia, due to receive a stem cell transplant.

This clonotype occurred a few times. The V call is TRBV10-2, the J call TRBJ2-3; 8 bases match TRBD2. CDR1 and CDR2 from the germline V gene are WSHSY and SAAADI. The V segment lost 1 base and the J segment 5 bases; nucleotides outside the gene matches: 11. The CDR3 runs to 17 residues. Here the CDR3 reads CASSEWVSGAVGDTQYF. CDR3 bases: TGCGCCAGCAGTGAGTGGGTTAGCGGGGCGGTCGGAGATACGCAGTATTTT.

This clonotype was observed a few times. This rearrangement joins TRBV5-6 to TRBJ1-1; perhaps TRBD1 as D (5 bases). The V and J ends lost 4 bases and 2 bases respectively, with 15 bases between them. Germline V gene sequence: CDR1 SGHDT, CDR2 YYEEEE. CDR3 size: 15 residues. The CDR3 spells CASSPSRWGNTEAFF. In DNA, the CDR3 is TGTGCCAGCAGCCCGTCCCGGTGGGGCAACACTGAAGCTTTCTTT.

This clonotype was observed at least ten times. V is TRBV10-3 and J is TRBJ2-7; 8 bases match TRBD2. The germline gives CDR1 ENHRY, CDR2 SYGVKD. Trimming removed 2 bases from V and 2 bases from J; junction bases left unmatched: 2. The CDR3 contains 14 residues. The CDR3, as DNA: TGTGCCATCAGTGAGACTAGCGGAGCCTACGAGCAGTACTTC. Its protein product is CAISETSGAYEQYF.

This clonotype appeared once. Just one base apart from a much larger clone, this may be a read error. This CDR3 is missing its conserved last phenylalanine or tryptophan, likely due to a read error. The CDR3 region is CSVADGGNTEAFI. DNA for the CDR3: TGCAGCGTTGCCGACGGAGGGAACACTGAAGCTTTCATT. The chain couples TRBV29-1 to TRBJ1-1, with no clear D. Looked up from germline, CDR1 is SQVTM and CDR2 is ANQGSEA. Deletions cut 4 bases from V and 1 base from J, with 10 bases between. The CDR3 totals 13 residues.

This clonotype came up a few times. V gene TRBV5-6 combines with J gene TRBJ2-5; D unresolved. From germline, CDR1 is SGHDT and CDR2 YYEEEE. V lost 0 bases and J 5 bases, leaving 14 bases between the germline ends. This CDR3 spans 15 amino acids. CDR3 amino acids: CASSLVLHVGETQYF. The CDR3, as DNA: TGTGCCAGCAGCTTGGTGTTACACGTGGGGGAGACCCAGTACTTC.

This clonotype was detected many times. J is TRBJ1-2 and V is TRBV10-3; TRBD1 aligns across 9 bases. The CDR3 is made up of 13 amino acids. V dropped 6 bases and J dropped 4; count of bases not matched to a gene: 3. CDR1 and CDR2 (germline): ENHRY, SYGVKD. CDR3 protein: CAISPGQGYGYTF. The DNA for the CDR3 is TGTGCCATCAGCCCGGGACAGGGCTATGGCTACACCTTC.

This clonotype has a count of ten or more. The chain is built from TRBV10-2 and TRBJ1-2, with unresolved D. CDR3 length: 14 residues. Germline-derived CDR1 and CDR2 are WSHSY and SAAADI. With 0 bases removed from V and 0 bases from J, the gap between germline ends came to 5 bases. The CDR3 loop is CASSESWANYGYTF. CDR3 DNA: TGCGCCAGCAGTGAGTCCTGGGCTAACTATGGCTACACCTTC.

This clonotype has more than one count but fewer than ten. The J gene is TRBJ2-7, the V gene TRBV30; TRBD1 aligns across 7 bases. CDR1 is GTSNPN and CDR2 is SVGIG in the germline V gene (reference sequence). This CDR3 contains 11 residues. V dropped 7 bases and J dropped 2; count of bases not matched to a gene: 2. The CDR3 DNA reads TGTGCCTACGGGACAGCCTACGAGCAGTACTTC. It is translated as CAYGTAYEQYF.

This clonotype was detected only a few times. V usage is TRBV20-1 and J usage is TRBJ2-1; D possibly corresponds to TRBD1 (6 bases). The germline V gene has CDR1 DFQATT and CDR2 SNEGSKA (reference sequence). V was clipped by 2 bases and J by 8 bases, with 13 bases between them. The CDR3 extends over 13 amino acids. CDR3 residues: CSARLYRVDEQFF. DNA of the CDR3: TGCAGTGCTAGACTATACAGGGTCGATGAGCAGTTCTTC.

This clonotype was counted ten times or more. This rearrangement joins TRBV5-5 to TRBJ2-1; 10 bases align to TRBD2. The CDR3 consists of 18 residues. The germline V gene encodes CDR1 SGHKS and CDR2 YYEKEE (reference sequence). Trimming removed 7 bases from V and 8 bases from J; junction bases left unmatched: 21. As DNA, the CDR3 is TGTGCCAGCCTACCTCCGGGTCCGCTAGCGGGAGAGTCCCATGAGCAGTTCTTC. Its protein product is CASLPPGPLAGESHEQFF.